The 8 T cell receptor beta chains given below trace back to one sample, sequenced in a study of CD8+ T cells in alopecia areata. Extracted RNA was reverse transcribed into cDNA, the sequencing template. Assay: immunoSEQ multiplex PCR; the TCRdb copy retains only in-frame clones and omits some. The data contain about 200,000 clones, around three fifths of them seen just once; the ten biggest clones take up around 4.2%. The sample's treatment: oral pan-JAK inhibitor, 5-10 mg twice daily. This specimen consisted of CD4+ T cells sorted from blood, obtained at week 4, from a patient treated with tofacitinib. These receptors were obtained from a human donor with alopecia areata.

The chain recombines TRBV2 with TRBJ2-1; unclear D gene. Trimming removed 7 bases at V and 3 bases at J, with 7 bases between. The germline gives CDR1 SNHLY, CDR2 FYNNEI. This CDR3 comprises 12 residues. Here the CDR3 reads CASIPDYNEQFF. DNA of the CDR3: TGTGCCAGCATTCCGGACTACAATGAGCAGTTCTTC.

This clone was picked up a small number of times. The chain uses TRBV4-2 and TRBJ2-7, with TRBD2 identical over 7 bases. V was pared by 3 bases and J by 0 bases, with 14 bases of the junction left unmatched. Germline V gives CDR1 LGHNA, CDR2 YNFKEQ. This CDR3 is 18 amino acids long. The CDR3 is CASSQAYDRRGNSYEQYF. CDR3 in DNA: TGTGCCAGCAGCCAGGCCTACGATAGGCGGGGGAACTCCTACGAGCAGTACTTC.

This clone was detected many times. The rearrangement uses TRBV5-4 and TRBJ2-1, with 8 bases matching TRBD2. Unmatched junction bases numbered 6, after V lost 7 bases and J lost 0 bases. Germline lookup yields CDR1 SGHNT and CDR2 YYREEE (reference sequence). The CDR3 covers 15 residues. The DNA for the CDR3 is TGTGCCAGCGAATCCGGGACTAGCTCCTACAATGAGCAGTTCTTC. Translation gives CASESGTSSYNEQFF.

This clone showed up just once. A junction end diverges from the germline sequence, so it may reflect a read error. The chain recombines TRBV7-7 with TRBJ2-5; no clear D. Germline-derived CDR1 and CDR2 are SSHAT and FNYEAQ (reference sequence). The CDR3 contains 13 residues. The CDR3 loop reads CASSLNREETQYF. Here the CDR3 DNA reads TGTGCTAGCAGCTTGAATCGAGAAGAGACCCAGTACTTC.

The chain joins TRBV19 to TRBJ1-2; perhaps TRBD1 as D (5 bases). Germline-derived CDR1 and CDR2 are LNHDA and SQIVND (reference sequence). V was clipped by 9 bases and J by 5 bases, with 13 bases between them. The CDR3 loop spans 12 amino acids. CDR3 loop: CASTGTRYGYTF. CDR3 DNA: TGTGCCAGCACGGGGACTCGATATGGCTACACCTTC. The complete variable domain, with remaining parts taken from reference TRBV19 and TRBJ1-2, reads DGGITQSPKYLFRKEGQNVTLSCEQNLNHDAMYWYRQDPGQGLRLIYYSQIVNDFQKGDIAEGYSVSREKKESFPLTVTSAQKNPTAFYLCASTGTRYGYTFGSGTRLTVV.

This chain joins TRBV29-1 and TRBJ1-1; possible D gene TRBD1, 6 bases. Germline V gives CDR1 SQVTM, CDR2 ANQGSEA. The CDR3 contains 11 residues. Between the trimmed V and J ends, which lost 7 bases and 5 bases, there was a span of 11 bases. The CDR3 DNA is TGCAGCGGGCAAGGGGGGACTGAAGCTTTCTTT. It is translated as CSGQGGTEAFF.

The chain combines TRBV19 with TRBJ1-1, with D uncertain. The CDR3 loop spans 13 amino acids. In germline, CDR1 is LNHDA, CDR2 SQIVND (reference sequence). Deletions cut 5 bases from V and 0 bases from J, with 7 bases between. The CDR3, as DNA: TGTGCCAGTAGTGGGTCGTTGAACACTGAAGCTTTCTTT. This gives the protein CASSGSLNTEAFF.

The chain links TRBV6-5 to TRBJ1-1, with D hard to call. Germline V gives CDR1 MNHEY, CDR2 SVGAGI. There are 13 residues in the CDR3. V was clipped by 6 bases and J by 0 bases, with 8 bases between them. The CDR3 nucleotides are TGTGCCAGCAGCCCGAACATGAACACTGAAGCTTTCTTT. Its translation: CASSPNMNTEAFF.